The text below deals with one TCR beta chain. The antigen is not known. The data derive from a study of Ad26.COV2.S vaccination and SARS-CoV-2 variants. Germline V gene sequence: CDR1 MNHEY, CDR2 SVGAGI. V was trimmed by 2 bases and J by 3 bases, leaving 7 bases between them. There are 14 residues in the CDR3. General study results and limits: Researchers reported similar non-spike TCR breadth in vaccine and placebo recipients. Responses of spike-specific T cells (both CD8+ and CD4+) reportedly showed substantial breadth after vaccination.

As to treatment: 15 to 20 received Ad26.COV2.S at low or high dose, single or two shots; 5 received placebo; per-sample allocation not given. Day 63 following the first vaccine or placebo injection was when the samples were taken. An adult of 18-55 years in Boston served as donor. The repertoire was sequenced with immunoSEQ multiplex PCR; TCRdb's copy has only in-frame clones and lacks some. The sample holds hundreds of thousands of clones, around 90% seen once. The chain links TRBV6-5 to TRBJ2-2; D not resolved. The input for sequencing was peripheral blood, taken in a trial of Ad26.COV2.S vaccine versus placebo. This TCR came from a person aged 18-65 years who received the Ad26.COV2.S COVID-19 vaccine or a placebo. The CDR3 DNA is TGTGCCAGCAGTTACGAGCTATACACCGGGGAGCTGTTTTTT. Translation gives CASSYELYTGELFF.